This passage covers 8 T cell receptor beta chains from one sample sequenced in a study of OX40 agonist ivuxolimab in advanced cancers. The method was immunoSEQ multiplex PCR; TCRdb's version includes in-frame clones alone and lacks a portion of them. The sample has some 70,000 clones, approximately 80% seen once; the top ten hold around 8.2%. Sequenced here: CD4+ or CD8+ T cells sorted from blood, sampled in a trial of the OX40 agonist ivuxolimab. The receptors originated from an adult with an advanced solid tumor such as melanoma, head and neck, liver or kidney cancer.

The chain recombines TRBV6-1 with TRBJ2-3; a possible D gene is TRBD1 (6 bases). Trimming took off 3 bases at V and 0 bases at J, with 7 bases between the two ends. This CDR3 region has 14 residues. CDR1 and CDR2 (germline): MNHNS, SASEGT. This CDR3 reads CASSDRGSTDTQYF. CDR3 in DNA: TGTGCCAGCAGTGACAGGGGAAGCACAGATACGCAGTATTTT.

CDR3 residues: CASSLLAGGSYNEQFF. DNA of the CDR3: TGTGCCAGCAGCTTATTGGCGGGGGGGTCCTACAATGAGCAGTTCTTC. The V call is TRBV7-8, the J call TRBJ2-1, with 9 bases lining up with TRBD2. The CDR3 sequence is 16 residues long. The germline V gene encodes CDR1 SGHVS and CDR2 FQNEAQ. Trimming cost V 2 bases and J 1 base; bases outside gene matches: 3.

The chain links TRBV30 to TRBJ2-3; 13 bases match TRBD2. The CDR3 spans 14 residues. V trimming: 6 bases; J trimming: 4 bases; junction bases outside the gene matches: 4. Germline V gene sequence: CDR1 GTSNPN, CDR2 SVGIG (reference sequence). CDR3 amino acids: CACRLAGGPDTQYF. The DNA of the CDR3 is TGTGCCTGCCGACTAGCGGGAGGCCCAGATACGCAGTATTTT.

The chain has TRBV6-9 and TRBJ1-2; 7 nucleotides line up with TRBD1. The CDR3 has 15 residues. V trimming: 6 bases; J trimming: 3 bases; junction bases outside the gene matches: 10. Germline V gives CDR1 MNHGY, CDR2 SVAAGI. CDR3 sequence: CASSAPTGFDYGYTF. CDR3 nucleotide sequence: TGTGCCAGCAGCGCCCCGACAGGGTTCGACTATGGCTACACCTTC.

The count of this clone is one. The chain carries TRBV5-1 and TRBJ2-7; a possible D gene is TRBD2 (5 bases). Deletions cut 4 bases from V and 0 bases from J, with 8 bases between. The CDR3 sequence is 13 residues long. Germline V gives CDR1 SGHRS, CDR2 YFSETQ. The CDR3 DNA reads TGCGCCAGCAGCCGGGGTGACTCCTACGAGCAGTACGTC. Protein product: CASSRGDSYEQYV.

This clone occurred many times. The J gene is TRBJ1-1, the V gene TRBV10-1, with no clear D. The V gene's germline CDR1 is WNHNN and CDR2 SYGVQD (reference sequence). The CDR3 is made up of 13 amino acids. V was clipped by 0 bases and J by 0 bases, with 2 bases between them. DNA of the CDR3: TGCGCCAGCAGTGAGTCTATGAACACTGAAGCTTTCTTT. Its protein is CASSESMNTEAFF.

There are a few counts of this clone. CDR3: CASSLGDKGRNTIYF. Here the CDR3 DNA reads TGCGCCAGCAGCTTGGGGGACAAGGGAAGAAACACCATATATTTT. The V gene is TRBV5-1, the J gene TRBJ1-3, with a tentative D call TRBD1 (6 bases). The V gene lost 0 bases and the J gene lost 5 bases, with 12 bases spanning the gap. Looked up from germline, CDR1 is SGHRS and CDR2 is YFSETQ. The CDR3 contains 15 residues.

The sample holds a few counts of this clone. This chain links TRBV7-9 with TRBJ1-6; TRBD1 aligns across 9 bases. CDR1 is SEHNR, CDR2 FQNEAQ, per germline (reference sequence). Unmatched junction bases numbered 14, after V lost 3 bases and J lost 14 bases. This CDR3 comprises 16 residues. CDR3 nucleotide sequence: TGTGCCAGCAGCTTTGACCCGGGACAGGGTATTAAGGCCCTCCACTTT. This encodes CASSFDPGQGIKALHF. Based on the CDR3 plus reference TRBV7-9 and TRBJ1-6, the full variable domain is DTGVSQNPRHKITKRGQNVTFRCDPISEHNRLYWYRQTLGQGPEFLTYFQNEAQLEKSRLLSDRFSAERPKGSFSTLEIQRTEQGDSAMYLCASSFDPGQGIKALHFGNGTRLTVT.